These T cell receptor beta chains were read from a single sample in a study of human T cells and chemical hapten exposure. In TCRdb, the RACE reads were re-called with MiXCR into one record per CDR3 protein. The sample yields 180,000 or so distinct CDR3 sequences, around 30% seen once. This sample comprised whole blood, obtained in connection with sensitization to the hapten diphenylcyclopropenone (DPC). These receptors originate from a woman younger than 45 with alopecia areata. Some clones in this sample may be carry-over from other donors' samples. Both conserved end residues are part of each CDR3. D genes are given only for firm matches. Size is stated for part of the rows, as once, few or many counts, or as a class when the clone is expanded.

D	V	size	J	DNA	CDR3
TRBD2	TRBV11-3	-	TRBJ2-1	TGTGCCAGCAGCTTGATGTCTAGCGGTTACAATGAGCAGTTCTTC	CASSLMSSGYNEQFF
TRBD2	TRBV28	many	TRBJ2-7	TGTGCCAGCAGTCGGTCGGGACTAGCTGAGCAGTACTTC	CASSRSGLAEQYF
-	TRBV7-2	few	TRBJ2-6	TGTGCCAGCAGCTTGGGGGGACAGCCTTCCTCTGGGGCCAACGTCCTGACTTTC	CASSLGGQPSSGANVLTF
-	TRBV24-1	few	TRBJ2-7	TGTGCCACCAGTGACCCCACACGGGGTGCCTACGAGCAGTACTTC	CATSDPTRGAYEQYF
-	TRBV6-5	few	TRBJ1-1	TGTGCCAGCATGCGGGGGCACGACACTGAAGCTTTCTTT	CASMRGHDTEAFF
-	TRBV5-4	few	TRBJ1-1	TGTGCCAGCAGCTTGGACATGGGGAACACTGAAGCTTTCTTT	CASSLDMGNTEAFF
-	TRBV24-1	once	TRBJ1-5	TGTGCCACCAGTGATTCGAGTCAGCCCCAGCATTTT	CATSDSSQPQHF
-	TRBV19	-	TRBJ2-1	TGTGCCAGTAACGGCCGCGCGGGCCATGAGCAGTTCTTC	CASNGRAGHEQFF
-	TRBV28	-	TRBJ1-1	TGTGCCAGCAGATTACAGGGGAACACTGAAGCTTTCTTT	CASRLQGNTEAFF
-	TRBV7-2	-	TRBJ2-3	TGTGCCAGCAGTTTAATTCACAGCGATACGCAGTATTTT	CASSLIHSDTQYF
TRBD2	TRBV28	-	TRBJ2-3	TGTGCCAGCACACGGGAGGTTGGGAGCACAGATACGCAGTATTTT	CASTREVGSTDTQYF
TRBD2	TRBV6-1	-	TRBJ2-3	TGTGCCAGCAGTGAGATAGCGGGAGTCGCAGATACGCAGTATTTT	CASSEIAGVADTQYF
-	TRBV7-2	few	TRBJ2-3	TGTGCCAGCAGCTTATCGGCAGGGCTCACAGATACGCAGTATTTT	CASSLSAGLTDTQYF
-	TRBV29-1	-	TRBJ2-7	TGCAGCGTTGAAGAGGGAACTTCCTACGAGCAGTACTTC	CSVEEGTSYEQYF
-	TRBV5-5	-	TRBJ2-7	TGTGCCAGCAGCTCCTGGGTGTCCTCCTACGAGCAGTACTTC	CASSSWVSSYEQYF
-	TRBV4-3	few	TRBJ2-2	TGCGCCAGCAGCCAAGAGGCAGGGCTTGGCGGGGAGCTGTTTTTT	CASSQEAGLGGELFF
-	TRBV3-1	few	TRBJ2-7	TGTGCCAGCAGCCAGACGATTAACTCCTACGAGCAGTACTTC	CASSQTINSYEQYF
TRBD2	TRBV5-1	-	TRBJ2-5	TGCGCCAGCAGCTGGGGGGGACTGCAAGAGACCCAGTACTTC	CASSWGGLQETQYF
-	TRBV7-2	once	TRBJ2-7	TGTGCCAGCAGCTCGCCGGGACCCATGAGCTCCTACGAGCAGTACTTC	CASSSPGPMSSYEQYF
-	TRBV29-1	many	TRBJ1-2	TGCAGCGAAGGGGATTTCGACTATGGCTACACCTTC	CSEGDFDYGYTF
-	TRBV10-2	-	TRBJ2-1	TGCGCCAGCGGTAAAAGGGACTACAATGAGCAGTTCTTC	CASGKRDYNEQFF
-	TRBV10-3	-	TRBJ1-6	TGTGCCATCAGTGGATCAGAAAATAATTCACCCCTCCACTTT	CAISGSENNSPLHF
TRBD2	TRBV10-3	few	TRBJ2-1	TGTGCCATCAAGGGGGATAGCGGGGCCTACAATGAGCAGTTCTTC	CAIKGDSGAYNEQFF
-	TRBV7-2	-	TRBJ2-2	TGTGCCAGCAGCCTACAGCCGGGGGGCCTTGCCGGGGAGCTGTTTTTT	CASSLQPGGLAGELFF
-	TRBV5-1	-	TRBJ1-1	TGCGCCAGCAGCTTGGAGGGACATACGAACACTGAAGCTTTCTTT	CASSLEGHTNTEAFF
-	TRBV27	few	TRBJ2-1	TGTGCCAGCAGTTTATCGGTCCCACCCCTGTACAATGAGCAGTTCTTC	CASSLSVPPLYNEQFF
TRBD1	TRBV6-1	-	TRBJ2-7	TGTGCCAGCAGTGAGGACAGGGGGCGCATCTACGAGCAGTACTTC	CASSEDRGRIYEQYF
TRBD2	TRBV6-5	-	TRBJ2-2	TGTGCCACTTTACCTAGCGGGATGAACACCGGGGAGCTGTTTTTT	CATLPSGMNTGELFF
-	TRBV29-1	few	TRBJ2-3	TGCAGCGTGGGCGGGGGCGGGACCGTTAATACGCAGTATTTT	CSVGGGGTVNTQYF
TRBD2	TRBV20-1	-	TRBJ2-1	TGCAGTGCTAATGGACTAGCGGGGAATGAGCAGTTCTTC	CSANGLAGNEQFF
-	TRBV4-3	-	TRBJ2-7	TGCGCCAGCAGCCAAGAAGGGGGTAACGAGCAGTACTTC	CASSQEGGNEQYF
-	TRBV2	-	TRBJ2-7	TGTGCCAGCAGGGACAGCTTCTACGAGCAGTACTTC	CASRDSFYEQYF
-	TRBV29-1	-	TRBJ1-1	TGCAGCGTGTCAGTTATGGGAATTGAAGCTTTCTTT	CSVSVMGIEAFF
-	TRBV28	-	TRBJ1-5	TGTGCCAGCAGTTTAATGGGAAGCAATCAGCCCCAGCATTTT	CASSLMGSNQPQHF
-	TRBV9	-	TRBJ1-1	TGTGCCAGCAGCGTAGCTGGGGGGCGCGACACTGAAGCTTTCTTT	CASSVAGGRDTEAFF
TRBD2	TRBV5-1	-	TRBJ2-3	TGCGCCAGCAGCTTGCCAGCGGGGGGATACACAGATACGCAGTATTTT	CASSLPAGGYTDTQYF
-	TRBV28	-	TRBJ1-1	TGTGCCAGCAGTTTTACGGCCAGGGACCCTCCGAACACTGAAGCTTTCTTT	CASSFTARDPPNTEAFF
-	TRBV7-2	-	TRBJ1-3	TGTGCCAGCAGCTTAGATCGAGGAAACACCATATATTTT	CASSLDRGNTIYF
TRBD2	TRBV7-2	few	TRBJ2-6	TGTGCCAGCAGCCCCATTCCCGCGGGAGAACCCCCCTCTGGGGCCAACGTCCTGACTTTC	CASSPIPAGEPPSGANVLTF
-	TRBV7-9	few	TRBJ1-1	TGTGCCAGCAGCTCCCCCGGGACTTTTGAAGCTTTCTTT	CASSSPGTFEAFF
-	TRBV20-1	few	TRBJ2-5	TGCAGTGCTACTAGGGAAGATACGGAGACCCAGTACTTC	CSATREDTETQYF
-	TRBV15	-	TRBJ2-1	TGTGCCACCAGCAGGGATGGACAGCTTAGGAATGAGCAGTTCTTC	CATSRDGQLRNEQFF
-	TRBV5-1	-	TRBJ2-7	TGCGCCAGCAGCTTGGCCGGGGAGACTGGAGTGCAGTACTTC	CASSLAGETGVQYF
-	TRBV28	few	TRBJ2-7	TGTGCCAGCAGGCCCCAGGGTATTAGCTACGAGCAGTACTTC	CASRPQGISYEQYF
-	TRBV5-1	-	TRBJ2-6	TGCGCCAGCAGCTTGGCCCAGGGGTTCAGTGGGGCCAACGTCCTGACTTTC	CASSLAQGFSGANVLTF
-	TRBV28	few	TRBJ2-5	TGTGCCAGCAGTAAGGGGGTTGTTGAGACCCAGTACTTC	CASSKGVVETQYF
-	TRBV7-2	-	TRBJ1-5	TGTGCCAGCAGCTCCTATGGACCCAGCAATCAGCCCCAGCATTTT	CASSSYGPSNQPQHF
-	TRBV5-6	few	TRBJ2-6	TGTGCCAGCAGCTTGGTTGGGGTCCCGGGGCTCTCTGGGGCCAACGTCCTGACTTTC	CASSLVGVPGLSGANVLTF